This T cell receptor beta chain was profiled in a study of shared clonotypes between healthy human individuals. Regarding the study as a whole: Apart from blood, nothing was sampled; tissue repertoires likely differ.

Germline V lookup: CDR1 GTSNPN, CDR2 SVGIG (reference sequence). The V end was cut by 3 bases, the J end by 2 bases, with 18 bases between. The CDR3 is made up of 16 amino acids. Each subset's genomic DNA was split evenly across several immunoSEQ plates. Using immunoSEQ multiplex PCR, the repertoire was profiled, and TCRdb retains in-frame clones only, with some absent. The table records about 480,000 clones, about four fifths of them present only once. Note on this clone: The antigen is not known.

Material for sequencing was PBMCs. The receptor was derived from a woman in her thirties or forties in good health. Some clones in this sample may be carry-over from other donors' samples. The J gene is TRBJ2-3, the V gene TRBV30; D is perhaps TRBD1 (6 bases). The CDR3 DNA follows: TGTGCCTGGAGGACGGTCACAGGGATGGTCACAGATACGCAGTATTTT. Its protein is CAWRTVTGMVTDTQYF. The entire variable domain, with the rest obtained from reference TRBV30 and TRBJ2-3, is as follows: SQTIHQWPATLVQPVGSPLSLECTVEGTSNPNLYWYRQAAGRGLQLLFYSVGIGQISSEVPQNLSASRPQDRQFILSSKKLLLSDSGFYLCAWRTVTGMVTDTQYFGPGTRLTVL.